Listed below are T cell receptor beta chains from one sample, sequenced in a study of blood T cells in healthy people across ages. TCRdb used MiXCR to reprocess the 5' RACE reads, holding one entry per CDR3 protein. The table has over a million distinct CDR3 sequences, 42% seen once. Input material: blood. The receptor source for this set is a woman aged 18-29 years in good health. Each CDR3 is given with its conserved first and last residue. D genes are given only for firm matches. Size tells how often a clone was seen (once, few, many) or the class of an expanded clone, and some rows leave it out.

D gene	V gene	clone size	J gene	CDR3 protein	CDR3 DNA
TRBD2	TRBV7-9	NA	TRBJ2-1	CASSLYHGTSRYNEQFF	TGTGCCAGCAGCTTATATCATGGGACTAGCAGGTACAATGAGCAGTTCTTC
NA	TRBV12-5	NA	TRBJ2-1	CASGLSASGHEQFF	TGTGCTAGTGGTTTGTCGGCATCAGGGCATGAGCAGTTCTTC
TRBD2	TRBV6-2/TRBV6-3	NA	TRBJ2-7	CASSYHSGATYEQYF	TGTGCCAGCAGTTACCACAGCGGGGCGACCTACGAGCAGTACTTC
TRBD1	TRBV5-1	few	TRBJ2-3	CASSFGQGAFTDTQYF	TGCGCCAGCAGCTTCGGACAGGGCGCCTTCACAGATACGCAGTATTTT
TRBD1	TRBV12-3/TRBV12-4	NA	TRBJ2-1	CASREGQGSMGEQFF	TGTGCCAGCAGGGAGGGACAGGGCAGTATGGGTGAGCAGTTCTTC
TRBD1	TRBV11-2	NA	TRBJ1-2	CASSHRTGVNYGYTF	TGTGCCAGCAGCCACAGGACAGGAGTTAACTATGGCTACACCTTC
NA	TRBV28	NA	TRBJ2-1	CASREGGKQFF	TGTGCCAGCAGGGAGGGCGGGAAGCAGTTCTTC
NA	TRBV29-1	once	TRBJ2-5	CSIVESQETQYF	TGCAGCATTGTAGAATCACAAGAGACCCAGTACTTC
NA	TRBV7-8	NA	TRBJ2-3	CASSYSRAGLTDTQYF	TGTGCCAGCAGCTATAGCCGGGCGGGGCTAACAGATACGCAGTATTTT
TRBD1	TRBV10-2	few	TRBJ1-5	CASSDYRGRGLRQPQHF	TGCGCCAGCAGTGATTATCGGGGCAGGGGGCTACGTCAGCCCCAGCATTTT
TRBD2	TRBV20-1	NA	TRBJ2-3	CSAPAGGPGNTQYF	TGCAGTGCTCCAGCGGGAGGCCCCGGAAATACGCAGTATTTT
TRBD1	TRBV4-3	once	TRBJ2-7	CASSQGDRVGEQYF	TGCGCCAGCAGCCAAGGGGACAGGGTTGGCGAGCAGTACTTC
TRBD2	TRBV3-1	NA	TRBJ2-3	CASSQPTSASHGTQYF	TGTGCCAGCAGCCAACCGACTAGCGCGAGTCACGGTACGCAGTATTTT
NA	TRBV11-2	NA	TRBJ2-3	CASNRATDTQYF	TGTGCCAGCAACAGGGCCACAGATACGCAGTATTTT